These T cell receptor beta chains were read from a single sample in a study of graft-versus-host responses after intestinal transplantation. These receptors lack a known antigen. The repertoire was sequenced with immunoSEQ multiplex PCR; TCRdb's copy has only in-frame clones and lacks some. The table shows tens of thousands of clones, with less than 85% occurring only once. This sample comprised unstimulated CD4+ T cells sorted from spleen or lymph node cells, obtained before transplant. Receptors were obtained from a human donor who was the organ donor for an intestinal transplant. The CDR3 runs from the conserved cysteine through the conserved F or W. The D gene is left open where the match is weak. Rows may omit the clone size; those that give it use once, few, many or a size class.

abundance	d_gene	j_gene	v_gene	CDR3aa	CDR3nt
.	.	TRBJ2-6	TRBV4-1	CASSQAVSGANVLTF	TGCGCCAGCAGCCAAGCAGTCTCTGGGGCCAACGTCCTGACTTTC
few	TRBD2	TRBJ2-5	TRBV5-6	CASSSGLAGGETQYF	TGTGCCAGCAGCTCGGGACTAGCGGGGGGAGAGACCCAGTACTTC
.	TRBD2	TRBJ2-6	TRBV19	CASTVQRGISGANVLTF	TGTGCCAGTACCGTTCAGCGGGGAATCTCTGGGGCCAACGTCCTGACTTTC
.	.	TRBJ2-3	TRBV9	CASSARDLYTDTQYF	TGTGCCAGCAGCGCCCGGGACTTATACACAGATACGCAGTATTTT
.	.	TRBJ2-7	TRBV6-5	CASSLTYEQYF	TGTGCCAGCAGCCTTACCTACGAGCAGTACTTC
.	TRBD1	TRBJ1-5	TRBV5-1	CASSLEGQGSNQPQHF	TGCGCCAGCAGCTTGGAAGGACAGGGGAGCAATCAGCCCCAGCATTTT
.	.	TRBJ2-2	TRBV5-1	CASAQGGKMLTTPGGELFF	TGCGCCAGCGCCCAGGGCGGGAAGATGTTAACCACCCCGGGGGGGGAGCTGTTTTTT
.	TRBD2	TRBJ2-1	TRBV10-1	CASSEYGLAGGPLDEQFF	TGCGCCAGCAGTGAGTACGGACTAGCGGGGGGCCCTTTGGATGAGCAGTTCTTC
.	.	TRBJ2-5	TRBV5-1	CASSLGNARAQYF	TGCGCCAGCAGCTTGGGTAATGCAAGGGCCCAGTACTTC
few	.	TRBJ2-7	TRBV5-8	CASSLLFEQYF	TGTGCCAGCAGCTTGTTGTTCGAGCAGTACTTC
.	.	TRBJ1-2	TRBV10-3	CATAWTDNYGYTF	TGTGCCACCGCTTGGACTGACAACTATGGCTACACCTTC
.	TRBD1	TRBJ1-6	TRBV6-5	CASSYYLGQGSPLHF	TGTGCCAGCAGTTACTACTTGGGACAGGGTTCACCCCTCCACTTT
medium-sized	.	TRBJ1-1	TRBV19	CASSSQVGREAFF	TGTGCCAGTAGTTCACAGGTCGGAAGAGAAGCTTTCTTT
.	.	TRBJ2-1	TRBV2	CASSGGRLGNEQFF	TGTGCCAGCAGCGGAGGCAGGCTTGGGAATGAGCAGTTCTTC
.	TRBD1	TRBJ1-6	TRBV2	CASKGTGYRYSPLHF	TGTGCCAGCAAGGGGACAGGTTATCGATACTCACCCCTCCACTTT
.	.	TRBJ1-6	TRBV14	CASSQALQGHANSPLHF	TGTGCCAGCAGCCAAGCCCTCCAGGGGCACGCTAATTCACCCCTCCACTTT
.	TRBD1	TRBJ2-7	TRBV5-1	CASATGTGAYEQYF	TGCGCCAGCGCAACCGGGACAGGAGCCTACGAGCAGTACTTC
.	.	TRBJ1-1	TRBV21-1	CASRGRPPINTEAFF	TGTGCCAGCAGGGGTAGGCCCCCAATAAACACTGAAGCTTTCTTT
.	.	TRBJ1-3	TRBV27	CANEGRGGESGNTIYF	TGTGCCAACGAGGGCCGGGGGGGAGAATCTGGAAACACCATATATTTT
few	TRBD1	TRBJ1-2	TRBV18	CASSPTGVSGYTF	TGTGCCAGCTCACCTACAGGGGTCTCTGGCTACACCTTC
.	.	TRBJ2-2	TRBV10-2	CASSLGAGGNTGELFF	TGCGCCAGCAGCCTCGGAGCCGGGGGTAACACCGGGGAGCTGTTTTTT
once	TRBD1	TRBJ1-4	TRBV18	CASSRDRVGEKLFF	TGTGCCAGCTCACGGGACAGGGTTGGTGAAAAACTGTTTTTT
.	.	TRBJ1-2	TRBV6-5	CASSYSYGYYGYTF	TGTGCCAGCAGTTACTCGTACGGGTACTATGGCTACACCTTC
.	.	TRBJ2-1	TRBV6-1	CASSDVNEQFF	TGTGCCAGCAGTGATGTAAATGAGCAGTTCTTC
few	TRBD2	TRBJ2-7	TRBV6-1	CASSLRAGGPVEQYF	TGTGCCAGCAGTCTCCGAGCGGGGGGGCCTGTGGAACAGTACTTC
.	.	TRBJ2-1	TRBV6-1	CASSAPRGIHYNEQFF	TGTGCCAGCAGTGCCCCTCGAGGGATACATTACAATGAGCAGTTCTTC
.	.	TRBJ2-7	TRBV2	CASSEGKYF	TGTGCCAGCAGTGAAGGTAAGTACTTC
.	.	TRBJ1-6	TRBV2	CASSVFGAYNSPLHF	TGTGCCAGCAGTGTTTTCGGGGCTTATAATTCACCCCTCCACTTT
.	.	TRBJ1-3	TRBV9	CASSVGGSDGNTIYF	TGTGCCAGCAGCGTAGGAGGGTCTGATGGAAACACCATATATTTT
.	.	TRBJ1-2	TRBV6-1	CASSRGGYGYTF	TGTGCCAGCAGCAGGGGTGGCTATGGCTACACCTTC
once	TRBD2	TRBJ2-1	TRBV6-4	CASSFSGGEQFF	TGTGCCAGCAGTTTTAGCGGGGGAGAGCAGTTCTTC
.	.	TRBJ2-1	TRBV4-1	CASSQVNQQFF	TGCGCCAGCAGCCAAGTCAATCAGCAGTTCTTC
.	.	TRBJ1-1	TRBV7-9	CASSSPDEAFF	TGTGCCAGCAGCTCCCCGGATGAAGCTTTCTTT
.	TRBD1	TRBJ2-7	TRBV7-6	CASSPGQQPYEQYF	TGTGCCAGCAGCCCGGGACAGCAGCCCTACGAGCAGTACTTC
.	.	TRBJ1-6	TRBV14	CASSQDLNSPLHF	TGTGCCAGCAGCCAAGATCTTAATTCACCCCTCCACTTT
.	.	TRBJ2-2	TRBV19	CASNDYTGELFF	TGTGCCAGTAATGACTACACCGGGGAGCTGTTTTTT
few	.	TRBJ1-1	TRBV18	CASSPQGGSTEAFF	TGTGCCAGCTCCCCACAGGGAGGGAGCACTGAAGCTTTCTTT
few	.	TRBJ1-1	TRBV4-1	CASSRNTLNTEAFF	TGCGCCAGCAGCCGCAACACCCTGAACACTGAAGCTTTCTTT
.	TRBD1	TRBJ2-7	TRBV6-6	CASGTQGASRYEQYF	TGTGCCAGCGGCACCCAGGGGGCTTCCCGCTACGAGCAGTACTTC
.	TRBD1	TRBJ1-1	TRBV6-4	CASSGRQGRFTEAFF	TGTGCCAGCAGTGGCCGACAGGGGAGGTTCACTGAAGCTTTCTTT
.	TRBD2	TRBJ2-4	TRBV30	CAWSLAGAGNIQYF	TGTGCCTGGAGTCTAGCGGGAGCGGGCAACATTCAGTACTTC
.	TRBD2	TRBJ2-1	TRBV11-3	CASSGSGDEQFF	TGTGCCAGCAGCGGTAGCGGGGATGAGCAGTTCTTC
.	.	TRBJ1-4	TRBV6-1	CASSDRGGRRNEKLFF	TGTGCCAGCAGTGACCGGGGGGGCCGACGTAATGAAAAACTGTTTTTT